The text below deals with one T cell receptor (beta chain). This sample is part of a study of cytomegalovirus exposure and HLA in healthy donors. Study information: It was reported in a later analysis that the same platform had been used for the 120 or so validation repertoires as for the 666 first-cohort repertoires.

Germline assignment: CDR1 MNHEY and CDR2 SVGAGI. This CDR3 is built from 15 residues. V was clipped by 6 bases and J by 2 bases, with 15 bases between them. Using immunoSEQ multiplex PCR, the repertoire was profiled, and TCRdb retains in-frame clones only, with some absent. This table has more than 150,000 clones, approximately 84% appearing once. This receptor was taken from a woman between 18 and 30 years old in good health and CMV-seropositive. The rearrangement links TRBV6-5 to TRBJ2-3; D gene uncertain. Sample: PBMCs. CDR3 DNA sequence: TGTGCCAGCAGAATCAGGCGCACTCCCACAGATACGCAGTATTTT. This sequence encodes CASRIRRTPTDTQYF.